The present T cell receptor beta chain was sequenced within a study of blood T cell repertoires in COVID-19. Study-wide context: Acute and convalescent COVID-19 samples came from the United States, Italy and Spain.

Recovery meant two consecutive negative NP/OP PCR tests, professional clearance, or resolved symptoms. This clone showed up just a few times. In the original analysis: Scientists estimated how many nucleated cells there were by amplifying reference gene primers. Produced via immunoSEQ multiplex PCR; TCRdb's table is partial and in-frame only. V, J and clone size reflect that table, while D and trimming were determined from the DNA. The table has 250,000 or so clones, around 81% seen once. This clonotype was sampled from a man in his fifties who had recovered from COVID-19. Sequences were obtained from PBMCs or T cells enriched from blood (not recorded which).

This chain's CDR3 is CASSLERLDTGSGIIATNEKLFF. The CDR3 nucleotides are TGCGCCAGCAGCTTGGAGAGGTTGGATACGGGGTCGGGGATCATTGCAACTAATGAAAAACTGTTTTTT. The V gene is TRBV5-1, the J gene TRBJ1-4, with D uncertain. The V end lost 0 bases, the J end lost 0 bases, and 30 bases lay between the germline ends. CDR1 and CDR2 (germline): SGHRS, YFSETQ. This CDR3 is built from 23 residues.